These T cell receptor beta chains were read from a single sample in a study of T-cell reconstitution after alpha-beta-depleted transplantation in children. TCRdb re-called the PCR reads through MiXCR, storing one row per CDR3 protein. Seen here are about 980,000 distinct CDR3 sequences, roughly 31% observed once, and the top ten hold roughly 30%. The starting material was PBMCs, mostly from graft donor cells, obtained 360 days after TCRalphabeta/CD19-depleted stem cell transplant. Every receptor here comes from a boy under two years old who had a stem cell transplant for SCID, so the T cells may come from the graft donor. Each CDR3 is given with its conserved first and last residue. Fields, in order: J gene, V gene, D gene, clone size, CDR3 DNA, CDR3 protein. The D gene is left open where the match is weak. Not all rows give a size; the values are once, few, many and, for expanded clones, a class.

TRBJ2-5	TRBV28	TRBD1	few	TGTGCCAGCCGACAGGGATGGACCCAGTACTTC	CASRQGWTQYF
TRBJ1-1	TRBV5-1	TRBD1	once	TGCGCCAGCAGAAAAGCCGGGACAGGTATTTCGACAAAGGACGCAGGCACTGAAGCTTTCTTT	CASRKAGTGISTKDAGTEAFF
TRBJ1-1	TRBV7-9	TRBD1	NA	TGTGCCAGCAGGGAAGGGACAGGGCCTAACGAAGCTTTCTTT	CASREGTGPNEAFF
TRBJ2-5	TRBV10-3	TRBD2	few	TGTGCCATCAGTGACAGCGGGGGCCCCCAAGAGACCCAGTACTTC	CAISDSGGPQETQYF
TRBJ2-7	TRBV4-1	TRBD2	few	TGCGCCAGCAGCCTTGGACTAGCGGGTCCGAGCTCCTACGAGCAGTACTTC	CASSLGLAGPSSYEQYF
TRBJ2-7	TRBV19	TRBD1	few	TGTGCCAGTAGTATCGTAGACAGGGGGACCTACGAGCAGTACTTC	CASSIVDRGTYEQYF
TRBJ2-1	TRBV12-3/TRBV12-4	NA	few	TGTGCCAGCAGTTTCAACAGGTATAATGAGCAGTTCTTC	CASSFNRYNEQFF
TRBJ2-7	TRBV20-1	NA	few	TGCAGTGCTAGCGGGGAGAGGTACGAGCAGTACTTC	CSASGERYEQYF
TRBJ1-5	TRBV6-1	NA	few	TGTGCCAGCAGGACTGACGGTAATCAGCCCCAGCATTTT	CASRTDGNQPQHF
TRBJ2-3	TRBV3-1	NA	few	TGTGCCAGCAGCCAAGAATACAGGGAGGGCGGTACGCAGTATTTT	CASSQEYREGGTQYF
TRBJ1-5	TRBV6-2/TRBV6-3	NA	NA	TGTGCCAGCAGTTTTAACAGTAATAGCAATCAGCCCCAGCATTTT	CASSFNSNSNQPQHF
TRBJ2-1	TRBV5-1	NA	NA	TGCGCCAGCAGCACCCGAGTAATTCAGGGGGGCCTGGATGAGCAGTTCTTC	CASSTRVIQGGLDEQFF
TRBJ2-1	TRBV2	TRBD1	NA	TGTGCCAGCAGTGCGGGACAGGGGACCTACAATGAGCAGTTCTTC	CASSAGQGTYNEQFF
TRBJ2-5	TRBV3-1	NA	many	TGTGCCAGCAGCCATCGACGTGGAGAGACCCAGTACTTC	CASSHRRGETQYF
TRBJ1-6	TRBV7-8	NA	few	TGTGCCAGCAGCCCCCGGGTCAGGGGACTCCCTAATTCACCCCTCCACTTT	CASSPRVRGLPNSPLHF
TRBJ1-2	TRBV6-6	NA	NA	TGTGCCAGCAGTAGCGGTGGCTACACCTTC	CASSSGGYTF
TRBJ1-1	TRBV20-1	NA	NA	TGCAGTGCTAGACGGGGGGGCAGTCGGGCGGACACTGAAGCTTTCTTT	CSARRGGSRADTEAFF
TRBJ2-7	TRBV5-1	NA	NA	TGCGCCAGCAGCTTGGGGGGATCGGCGATCGAGCAGTACTTC	CASSLGGSAIEQYF
TRBJ2-7	TRBV7-6	TRBD1	NA	TGTGCCAGCAGCTTAGAGGGTGTGGCAGGGGGCGTCGAGCAGTACTTC	CASSLEGVAGGVEQYF
TRBJ1-1	TRBV20-1	NA	few	TGCAGTGCTAGAGATCTCTGGGGGGGTGAGAACACTGAAGCTTTCTTT	CSARDLWGGENTEAFF
TRBJ2-7	TRBV11-1	NA	NA	TGTGCCAGCAGCCCGCGACTCGGGGGCCGGGACTCCTACGCCGACGAGCAGTACTTC	CASSPRLGGRDSYADEQYF
TRBJ2-3	TRBV7-8	NA	NA	TGTGCCAGCAGCTTAGGAGGGGCATCAGATACGCAGTATTTT	CASSLGGASDTQYF